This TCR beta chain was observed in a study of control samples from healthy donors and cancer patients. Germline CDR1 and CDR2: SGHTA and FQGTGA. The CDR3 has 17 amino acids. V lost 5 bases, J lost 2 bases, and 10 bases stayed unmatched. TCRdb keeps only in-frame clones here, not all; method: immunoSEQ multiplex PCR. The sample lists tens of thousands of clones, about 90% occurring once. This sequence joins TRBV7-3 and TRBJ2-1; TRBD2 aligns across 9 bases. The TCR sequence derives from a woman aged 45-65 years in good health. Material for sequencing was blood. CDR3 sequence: CASSPYSAGGTYNEQFF. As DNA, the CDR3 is TGTGCCAGCAGCCCCTACTCAGCGGGAGGTACCTACAATGAGCAGTTCTTC.